This T cell receptor (beta chain) comes out of a study of blood T cell repertoires in COVID-19. In the study overall: There were acute and convalescent COVID-19 samples, and they came from the United States, Italy and Spain.

Per the original methods: How many nucleated cells were present was estimated from reference gene primer amplification. Sequenced by immunoSEQ multiplex PCR; TCRdb stores in-frame clones only, minus some. V, J and clone size are those of that table, while D and trimming were read from the DNA. Here the sample spans approximately 470,000 clones, about nine tenths being singletons. Living in 24 US areas, the participants were between roughly 18 and 90 years of age. V shed 3 bases and J shed 4 bases, with 15 bases lying between them. The CDR3 runs 14 residues. Germline CDR1 reads GTSNPN; CDR2 reads SVGIG (reference sequence).

The TCR originated in a young woman who had recovered from COVID-19. This sequence joins TRBV30 and TRBJ1-2, with D possibly being TRBD1 (5 bases). Sequenced: PBMCs or T cells enriched from blood (not recorded which). CDR3 sequence: CAWSPNAGGYGYTF. In nucleotides, the CDR3 is TGTGCCTGGAGCCCTAATGCCGGGGGCTATGGCTACACCTTC.